This record concerns one TCR beta chain sequence. This sample stems from a study of technical replicates of blood from a handful of donors. The method was immunoSEQ multiplex PCR; TCRdb's version includes in-frame clones alone and lacks a portion of them. Seen here are just over 75,000 clones, 85% to 95% observed once, and the top ten hold approximately 0.45%. This CDR3 is built from 16 residues. V was shortened by 4 bases and J by 0 bases, with 13 bases between the two germline ends. Germline loops: CDR1 SEHNR, CDR2 FQNEAQ (reference sequence). The sequence came from a human donor in good health. Source material: T cells isolated from PBMCs. This chain joins TRBV7-9 and TRBJ2-1; D might be TRBD2 (6 bases). The CDR3 region is CASSSPLASSYNEQFF. The CDR3 DNA reads TGTGCCAGCAGCTCCCCGCTAGCGTCCTCCTACAATGAGCAGTTCTTC. The full variable domain, with the rest looked up from reference TRBV7-9 and TRBJ2-1, is DTGVSQNPRHKITKRGQNVTFRCDPISEHNRLYWYRQTLGQGPEFLTYFQNEAQLEKSRLLSDRFSAERPKGSFSTLEIQRTEQGDSAMYLCASSSPLASSYNEQFFGPGTRLTVL.